This entry lists 13 T cell receptor beta chains sequenced from one sample in a study of monozygotic twins with inflammatory bowel disease. TCRdb re-called the 5' RACE reads and gives one entry per CDR3 protein, without DNA. The sample data list some 330,000 distinct CDR3 sequences. The sample consisted of blood. Receptor source: a human donor with ulcerative colitis or Crohn's disease, or a healthy co-twin of an affected twin (not recorded which).

V is TRBV12-3 or TRBV12-4 and J is TRBJ2-7; the D gene TCRdb calls, TRBD1, cannot be checked with no DNA. This CDR3 is 14 amino acids long. Here the CDR3 reads CASSLVAGGYEQYF.

The chain links TRBV7-3 to TRBJ2-7; TCRdb calls TRBD1, which cannot be checked without DNA. The CDR3 loop spans 16 amino acids. The germline gives CDR1 SGHTA, CDR2 FQGTGA. This CDR3 reads CASSLTRGEVAYEQYF.

The chain employs TRBV30 and TRBJ2-2; TCRdb returns TRBD1, unconfirmable since there is no DNA. The CDR3 loop spans 15 amino acids. Germline V CDR1 and CDR2: GTSNPN, SVGIG (reference sequence). Here the CDR3 reads CAWTTGGTAVGELFF.

The V call is TRBV7-8, the J call TRBJ2-7; the TCRdb call, TRBD1, lacks DNA for checking. CDR1 SGHVS and CDR2 FQNEAQ come from the germline V gene. The CDR3 has 14 residues. The CDR3 sequence: CASSLGRQGYEQYF.

The gene calls are TRBV2 and TRBJ1-6. The V gene's germline CDR1 is SNHLY and CDR2 FYNNEI. This CDR3 has 12 residues. This chain's CDR3 is CASMTFGSPLHF.

V gene TRBV24-1 combines with J gene TRBJ2-1; TCRdb indicates TRBD2, and absent DNA this call remains unverified. Germline values: CDR1 KGHDR, CDR2 SFDVKD. The CDR3 length is 14 residues. The CDR3 reads CATSDIKGLYEQFF.

The chain has TRBV7-3 and TRBJ1-2; TCRdb names TRBD1, which stays unverified in the absence of DNA. The CDR3 loop spans 14 amino acids. The germline CDR1 and CDR2 sequences are SGHTA and FQGTGA. CDR3 in amino acids: CASSPGPEDYGYTF.

The chain carries TRBV7-3 and TRBJ2-5; with no DNA, the TCRdb D assignment of TRBD1 cannot be verified. CDR3 size: 15 residues. The germline gives CDR1 SGHTA, CDR2 FQGTGA. The chain's CDR3 is CASSLTSGPRETQYF.

The rearrangement links TRBV5-1 to TRBJ2-2; lacking DNA, the TRBD2 call made by TCRdb goes unchecked. Germline V gives CDR1 SGHRS, CDR2 YFSETQ. This CDR3 contains 13 residues. CDR3 amino acids: CASHWEGSGELFF.

The CDR3 reads CASSSDRGLYGYTF. The rearrangement joins TRBV12-3 or TRBV12-4 to TRBJ1-2; TCRdb designates TRBD1, a call that cannot be tested without DNA. This CDR3 comprises 14 residues.

This chain uses TRBV9 with TRBJ2-4. This CDR3 has 12 amino acids. The germline V gene encodes CDR1 SGDLS and CDR2 YYNGEE. Here the CDR3 reads CASSRAKNIQYF.

The chain has TRBV7-9 and TRBJ2-2. The CDR3 spans 15 residues. Germline CDR1 is SEHNR and CDR2 is FQNEAQ (reference sequence). The CDR3 protein is CASSSGTAMAGELFF.

The V and J genes are TRBV2 and TRBJ2-7; TCRdb picks TRBD1, but there is no DNA to check that call. Per the germline V gene, CDR1 is SNHLY and CDR2 is FYNNEI. CDR3 size: 15 residues. CDR3 protein: CASSELIRVPYEQYF.